These 16 T cell receptor beta chains were all obtained from the same sample, sequenced in a study of shared clonotypes between healthy human individuals. The assay was immunoSEQ multiplex PCR, and TCRdb's table has in-frame clones only and misses some. The table has 2,500,000 or so clones, just over 90% seen once. The sample consisted of naive CD4+ T cells sorted from blood. Subset reported: CD45RA+ positively selected. These receptors were taken from a man between 18 and 29 years old in good health.

The V call is TRBV5-1, the J call TRBJ1-3; 10 bases fit TRBD1. The CDR3 has 19 amino acids. Germline V CDR1 and CDR2: SGHRS, YFSETQ. With 1 base clipped from V and 0 bases from J, the junction kept 10 bases outside the gene matches. The CDR3 protein is CASSLISGTGDPSGNTIYF. CDR3 nucleotide sequence: TGCGCCAGCAGCTTGATCTCCGGGACAGGGGACCCCTCTGGAAACACCATATATTTT. The complete variable domain, with remaining parts taken from reference TRBV5-1 and TRBJ1-3, reads KAGVTQTPRYLIKTRGQQVTLSCSPISGHRSVSWYQQTPGQGLQFLFEYFSETQRNKGNFPGRFSGRQFSNSRSEMNVSTLELGDSALYLCASSLISGTGDPSGNTIYFGEGSWLTVV.

The rearrangement uses TRBV7-2 and TRBJ2-2, with D tentatively TRBD2 (5 bases). The CDR3 has 17 amino acids. Trimming cost V 1 base and J 8 bases, with 20 bases left between them. In germline, CDR1 is SGHTA, CDR2 FQGNSA. The chain's CDR3 is CASSLGGYGLYPGELFF. The CDR3 nucleotides are TGTGCCAGCAGCTTAGGGGGTTACGGACTCTATCCGGGGGAGCTGTTTTTT.

J is TRBJ2-7 and V is TRBV5-6; TRBD1 or TRBD2 may be the D gene (5 bases each). Germline V lookup: CDR1 SGHDT, CDR2 YYEEEE. V was trimmed by 4 bases and J by 3 bases, leaving 14 bases between them. CDR3 length: 14 residues. In nucleotides, the CDR3 is TGTGCCAGCAGCCTACCTGGGACGTTCTACGAGCAGTACTTC. It encodes CASSLPGTFYEQYF.

This rearrangement joins TRBV25-1 to TRBJ1-5; 7 bases align to TRBD1. The CDR3 sequence is 12 residues long. V was clipped by 8 bases and J by 9 bases; unmatched bases: 7. In germline, CDR1 is MGHDK, CDR2 SYGVNS. The CDR3: CASRTGTSPQHF. The CDR3, as DNA: TGTGCCAGCCGGACAGGCACCTCGCCCCAGCATTTT.

V usage is TRBV5-5 and J usage is TRBJ1-4; no definite D call. The CDR3 totals 15 residues. V was trimmed by 4 bases and J by 7 bases, leaving 17 bases between them. Germline V gene sequence: CDR1 SGHKS, CDR2 YYEKEE (reference sequence). Here the CDR3 DNA reads TGTGCCAGCAGCATGAGGACCCCTGAGAGTGAAAAACTGTTTTTT. Translated: CASSMRTPESEKLFF. The full variable domain, rest sourced from reference TRBV5-5 and TRBJ1-4, is DAGVTQSPTHLIKTRGQQVTLRCSPISGHKSVSWYQQVLGQGPQFIFQYYEKEERGRGNFPDRFSARQFPNYSSELNVNALLLGDSALYLCASSMRTPESEKLFFGSGTQLSVL.

The V call is TRBV6-6, the J call TRBJ1-1; 9 nucleotides align to TRBD1. V lost 6 bases to trimming and J lost 1 base; unmatched junction nucleotides: 0. The CDR3 has 13 amino acids. The V gene's germline CDR1 is MNHNY and CDR2 SVGAGI (reference sequence). CDR3 protein: CASRTGGNTEAFF. The CDR3, as DNA: TGTGCCAGCAGGACAGGGGGGAACACTGAAGCTTTCTTT.

Only one count was recorded for this clone. The chain is built from TRBV7-9 and TRBJ2-7; 8 nucleotides line up with TRBD2. Per the germline V gene, CDR1 is SEHNR and CDR2 is FQNEAQ (reference sequence). The CDR3 has 16 residues. The V and J ends lost 5 bases and 4 bases, in that order; junction bases with no gene match: 13. The CDR3 bases are TGTGCCAGCAGCCCGCAAAGTCCGGGAGGGCTGTACGAGCAGTACTTC. This sequence encodes CASSPQSPGGLYEQYF.

The chain carries TRBV9 and TRBJ2-1; D gene unclear. The V end lost 0 bases, the J end lost 7 bases, and 14 bases lay between the germline ends. The CDR3 spans 15 residues. Looked up from germline, CDR1 is SGDLS and CDR2 is YYNGEE. As DNA, the CDR3 is TGTGCCAGCAGCGTAGCCAGCTTTGTGGGAAATGAGCAGTTCTTC. Translation: CASSVASFVGNEQFF.

J is TRBJ1-1 and V is TRBV14; D may be TRBD1 (6 bases). The germline V gene encodes CDR1 SGHDN and CDR2 FVKESK. CDR3 length: 13 amino acids. Trimming removed 3 bases at V and 1 base at J, with 6 bases between. CDR3 nucleotide sequence: TGTGCCAGCAGCCACAGGGGGAACACTGAAGCTTTCTTT. It translates to CASSHRGNTEAFF.

This clone was observed a single time. This rearrangement joins TRBV27 to TRBJ1-6; D perhaps matches TRBD1 (6 bases). Germline CDR1 and CDR2: MNHEY and SMNVEV (reference sequence). This CDR3 has 14 residues. Trimming took 6 bases from V and 7 from J, leaving 13 bases between them. The CDR3 here is CASRRGQHNSPLHF. DNA for the CDR3: TGTGCCAGCAGAAGAGGACAGCACAATTCACCCCTCCACTTT.

This sequence joins TRBV9 and TRBJ1-3, with 7 bases matching TRBD1. CDR1 and CDR2 (germline): SGDLS, YYNGEE. CDR3 length equals 15 residues. The ends lost 4 bases at V and 3 bases at J; junction bases unmatched: 7. CDR3 sequence: CASSYQGGYGNTIYF. The CDR3 DNA reads TGTGCCAGCAGCTACCAAGGGGGCTATGGAAACACCATATATTTT. The full variable domain, in which reference TRBV9 and TRBJ1-3 provide the parts outside the CDR3, is DSGVTQTPKHLITATGQRVTLRCSPRSGDLSVYWYQQSLDQGLQFLIQYYNGEERAKGNILERFSAQQFPDLHSELNLSSLELGDSALYFCASSYQGGYGNTIYFGEGSWLTVV.

As regards this clone: This sample also contains other DNA sequences that code for the same CDR3. V usage is TRBV6-5 and J usage is TRBJ1-3, with D perhaps matching TRBD1 (5 bases). The germline CDR1 and CDR2 sequences are MNHEY and SVGAGI. V was clipped by 0 bases and J by 1 base, with 7 bases between them. This CDR3 contains 15 residues. This CDR3 reads CASSYSGGSGNTIYF. The CDR3 DNA reads TGTGCCAGCAGTTACTCGGGGGGGTCTGGAAACACCATATATTTT.

A note on this clone: The same CDR3 can be traced to other DNA sequences in this sample. This chain links TRBV7-2 with TRBJ2-3, with unresolved D. This CDR3 has 11 amino acids. Trimming stripped 8 bases from V and 3 bases from J, with 6 bases between. The germline CDR1 and CDR2 sequences are SGHTA and FQGNSA. CDR3 region: CASSRTDTQYF. The CDR3 nucleotides are TGTGCCAGCTCCCGTACAGATACGCAGTATTTT.

Points on this clone: Other DNA sequences within the sample encode an identical CDR3. CDR3 nucleotides: TGTGCCAGCAGTCGGCAGGGGGGGACTGAAGCTTTCTTT. It codes for CASSRQGGTEAFF. The rearrangement links TRBV6-5 to TRBJ1-1; TRBD1 matches 7 bases. Germline V lookup: CDR1 MNHEY, CDR2 SVGAGI. The CDR3 runs to 13 residues. With 5 bases clipped from V and 5 bases from J, the junction kept 5 bases outside the gene matches.

The chain employs TRBV6-5 and TRBJ2-7; perhaps TRBD2 as D (5 bases). The germline V and J ends were trimmed by 8 bases and 6 bases, with 14 bases remaining between them. Per the germline V gene, CDR1 is MNHEY and CDR2 is SVGAGI. The CDR3 extends over 12 amino acids. In DNA form, the CDR3 reads TGTGCCAGCGGCTACGGGATTTCCGAGCAGTACTTC. This sequence encodes CASGYGISEQYF.

The CDR3, as DNA: TGTGCCAGCAGCGCCTTCGGGGGGAGGGAGACCCAGTACTTC. Translating it yields CASSAFGGRETQYF. V usage is TRBV11-2 and J usage is TRBJ2-5, with TRBD2 matching 7 bases. This CDR3 spans 14 amino acids. J gave up 5 bases and V 5 bases, and 8 bases lay outside the gene matches. Germline values: CDR1 SGHAT, CDR2 FQNNGV. The full variable domain, with the rest looked up from reference TRBV11-2 and TRBJ2-5, is EAGVAQSPRYKIIEKRQSVAFWCNPISGHATLYWYQQILGQGPKLLIQFQNNGVVDDSQLPKDRFSAERLKGVDSTLKIQPAKLEDSAVYLCASSAFGGRETQYFGPGTRLLVL.